This TCR beta chain was documented in a study of T cell responses to AZD1222 COVID-19 vaccine. General study points: Donors were largely white British and mainly female; clonal diversity was possibly underestimated.

With respect to this clone: What it binds is not known.

V lost 9 bases to trimming and J lost 10 bases, with 10 bases between them. The V gene's germline CDR1 is MGHRA and CDR2 YSYEKL. CDR3 size: 10 residues. Assay: immunoSEQ multiplex PCR; the TCRdb copy retains only in-frame clones and omits some. Among 150,000 to 200,000 clones, about 91% were seen once, and the ten largest hold 2% to 2.5%. The chain employs TRBV4-1 and TRBJ2-1; TRBD1 is a possible D gene (6 bases). This TCR derives from an adult in good health. The starting material was peripheral blood, obtained on day 0 of AZD1222 vaccination. The CDR3 here is CASTTGEQFF. DNA for the CDR3: TGCGCCAGTACTACAGGGGAGCAGTTCTTC.